This T cell receptor (beta chain) was sequenced in a study of identical twins. Details on this clonotype: Its antigen is as yet unknown.

Study-wide findings and caveats: High-abundance cord blood beta clonotypes had fewer insertions; memory repertoires showed none.

Each CDR3 protein is one row after TCRdb ran MiXCR on the 5' RACE reads. Here the sample spans 600,000 to 850,000 distinct CDR3 sequences, 15% to 20% being singletons. The CDR3 spans 14 residues. Trimming stripped 8 bases from V and 4 bases from J, with 15 bases between. The sample was also linked to a second study, of T cells expressing NK-cell markers. That work adds: Eight donors were sequenced, seven testing HCMV-seropositive and one testing seronegative. A range of about 1.0-7.0% of CD8+ T cells consisted of dominant NKG2C+ clonotypes in 5 to 7 donors.

The receptor was derived from a woman under 30 in good health. The sample was PBMCs. The chain couples TRBV12-3 or TRBV12-4 to TRBJ1-5; possibly TRBD1 for D (6 bases). The CDR3 nucleotides read TGTGCCAGCTCGAGGGGGGTAGGTAATCAGCCCCAGCATTTT. This sequence encodes CASSRGVGNQPQHF.